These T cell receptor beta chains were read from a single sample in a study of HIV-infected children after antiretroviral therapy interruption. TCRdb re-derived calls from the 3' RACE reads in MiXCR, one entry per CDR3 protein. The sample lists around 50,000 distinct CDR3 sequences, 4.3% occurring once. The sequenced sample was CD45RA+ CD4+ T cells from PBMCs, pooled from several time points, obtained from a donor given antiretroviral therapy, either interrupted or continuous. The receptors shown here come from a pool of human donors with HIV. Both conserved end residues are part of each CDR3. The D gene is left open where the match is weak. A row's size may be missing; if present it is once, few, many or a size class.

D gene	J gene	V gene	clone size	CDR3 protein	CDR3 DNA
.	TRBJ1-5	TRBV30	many	CAWSLEDNNQAPLF	TGTGCCTGGAGTCTCGAGGACAACAACCAGGCTCCGCTTTTT
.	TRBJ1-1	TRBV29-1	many	CSVLGHPGGTEAFF	TGCAGCGTTTTGGGACACCCCGGTGGGACTGAAGCTTTCTTT
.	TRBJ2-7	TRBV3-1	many	CASSQVNYEQYF	TGTGCCAGCAGCCAAGTGAACTACGAGCAGTACTTC
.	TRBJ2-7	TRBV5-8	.	CASSPDSSLEQYF	TGTGCCAGCAGCCCGGACAGCTCCCTCGAGCAGTACTTC
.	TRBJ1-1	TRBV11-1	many	CASRLQVNTEAFF	TGTGCCAGCAGACTTCAGGTGAACACTGAAGCTTTCTTT
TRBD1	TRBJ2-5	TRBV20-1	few	CSARPGQGRETQYF	TGCAGTGCCCGTCCTGGACAGGGAAGAGAGACCCAGTACTTC
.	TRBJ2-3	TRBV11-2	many	CASSFYSAETLYF	TGTGCCAGCAGTTTCTACAGTGCAGAAACGCTGTATTTT
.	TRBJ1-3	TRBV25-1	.	CASSEFSGNTIYF	TGTGCCAGCAGTGAATTCTCTGGAAACACCATATATTTT
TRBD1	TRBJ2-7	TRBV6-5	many	CASQDRVHSYEQYF	TGTGCCAGCCAGGACAGGGTGCACTCCTACGAGCAGTACTTC
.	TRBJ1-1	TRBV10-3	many	CAISPGVATEAFF	TGTGCCATCAGTCCAGGGGTGGCCACTGAAGCTTTCTTT
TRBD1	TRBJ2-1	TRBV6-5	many	CASSSPGQSDEQFF	TGTGCCAGCAGTTCTCCGGGACAGTCCGATGAGCAGTTCTTC
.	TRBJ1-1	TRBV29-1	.	CIGGDTEAFF	TGCATCGGGGGGGACACTGAAGCTTTCTTT
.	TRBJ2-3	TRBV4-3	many	CASSQGGGSTDTQYF	TGCGCCAGCAGCCAAGGAGGGGGGAGCACAGATACGCAGTATTTT
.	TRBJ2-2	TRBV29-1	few	CSAASSRANTGELFF	TGCAGCGCCGCGTCTAGCAGGGCCAACACCGGGGAGCTGTTTTTT
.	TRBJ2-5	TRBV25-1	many	CASSPGTTQQETQYF	TGTGCCAGCAGTCCTGGGACCACTCAGCAAGAGACCCAGTACTTC
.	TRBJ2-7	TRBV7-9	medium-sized	CASSLGLRSRSYEQYF	TGTGCCAGCAGCTTAGGGCTTCGCAGTCGGTCCTACGAGCAGTACTTC
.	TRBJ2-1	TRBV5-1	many	CASKGLAGSSYNEQFF	TGCGCCAGCAAAGGTCTGGCGGGGAGCTCCTACAATGAGCAGTTCTTC
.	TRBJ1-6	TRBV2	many	CASSVDSIYNSPLHF	TGTGCCAGCAGTGTTGACAGTATCTATAATTCACCCCTCCACTTT
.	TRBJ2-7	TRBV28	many	CASSSLGEGHPTYEQYF	TGTGCCAGCAGTTCCCTCGGAGAAGGCCATCCTACCTACGAGCAGTACTTC
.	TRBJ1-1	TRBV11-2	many	CASSLEGGYMNTEAFF	TGTGCCAGCAGCTTAGAAGGGGGATACATGAACACTGAAGCTTTCTTT
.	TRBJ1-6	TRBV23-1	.	CASSQTSVRCLNSPLHF	TGCGCCAGCAGTCAAACTTCAGTTCGGTGCCTGAATTCACCCCTCCACTTT
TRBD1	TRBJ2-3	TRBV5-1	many	CASRGDRVTDTQYF	TGCGCCAGCAGGGGGGACAGGGTCACAGATACGCAGTATTTT
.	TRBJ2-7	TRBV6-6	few	CASSYWGDWYEQYF	TGTGCCAGCAGTTACTGGGGCGATTGGTACGAGCAGTACTTC
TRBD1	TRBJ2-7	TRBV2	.	CASSRDRGKSYEQYF	TGTGCCAGCAGTCGGGACAGGGGGAAATCCTACGAGCAGTACTTC
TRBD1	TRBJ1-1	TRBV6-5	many	CASSGDRGAEVFF	TGTGCCAGCAGTGGGGACAGGGGCGCAGAAGTCTTCTTT
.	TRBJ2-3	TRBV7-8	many	CASSPRTPQSTDTQYF	TGTGCCAGCAGCCCACGGACCCCACAGAGCACAGATACGCAGTATTTT
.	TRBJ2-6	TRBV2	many	CAIAGRSSGANVLTF	TGTGCCATCGCGGGACGTAGCTCTGGGGCCAACGTCCTGACTTTC
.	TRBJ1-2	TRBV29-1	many	CSVESDGYTF	TGCAGCGTCGAGTCGGATGGCTACACCTTC
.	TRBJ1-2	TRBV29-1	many	CSVEGQGASYGYTF	TGCAGCGTTGAGGGTCAGGGAGCGAGCTATGGCTACACCTTC
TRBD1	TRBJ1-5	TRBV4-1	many	CASSQDGGGYQPQHF	TGCGCCAGCAGCCAAGATGGAGGGGGCTATCAGCCCCAGCATTTT
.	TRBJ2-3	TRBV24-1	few	CATSESGASTDTQYF	TGTGCCACCAGTGAGTCAGGAGCTAGCACAGATACGCAGTATTTT
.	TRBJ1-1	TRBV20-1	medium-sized	CSARDPGSTEAFF	TGCAGTGCTAGAGATCCGGGGTCCACTGAAGCTTTCTTT
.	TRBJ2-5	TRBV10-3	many	CAISGPQGRQETQYF	TGTGCCATCAGTGGACCCCAGGGACGTCAAGAGACCCAGTACTTC
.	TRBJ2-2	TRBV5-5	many	CASSLRTANTGELFF	TGTGCCAGCAGCCTGCGGACAGCAAACACCGGGGAGCTGTTTTTT
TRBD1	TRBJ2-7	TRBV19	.	CASSSMFRDRGEQYF	TGTGCCAGTAGTTCGATGTTCCGGGACAGGGGGGAGCAGTACTTC
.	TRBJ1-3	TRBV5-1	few	CASSSGKEGNTIYF	TGCGCCAGCAGCTCTGGAAAGGAAGGAAACACCATATATTTT
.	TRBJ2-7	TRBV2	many	CASSRFYF	TGTGCCAGCAGCCGTTTTTACTTC
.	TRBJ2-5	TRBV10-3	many	CAISARQEQETQYF	TGTGCCATCAGCGCGAGACAGGAGCAAGAGACCCAGTACTTC
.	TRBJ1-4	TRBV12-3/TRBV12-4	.	CASSPRGGRGTEKLFF	TGTGCCAGCAGTCCCCGAGGTGGCCGGGGTACTGAAAAACTGTTTTTT
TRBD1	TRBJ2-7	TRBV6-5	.	CASSPGQKYEQYF	TGTGCCAGCAGCCCGGGACAGAAATACGAGCAGTACTTC
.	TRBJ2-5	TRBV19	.	CASSMGETQYF	TGTGCCAGTAGTATGGGAGAGACCCAGTACTTC
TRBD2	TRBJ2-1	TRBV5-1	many	CASSPSSGLSNEQFF	TGCGCCAGCAGCCCTTCTAGCGGTTTAAGCAATGAGCAGTTCTTC
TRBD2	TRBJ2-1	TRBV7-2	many	CASSLVLAAGTEQFF	TGTGCCAGCAGCTTAGTCCTAGCAGCGGGAACTGAGCAGTTCTTC